Listed here are 8 T cell receptor beta chains from one sample, sequenced in a study of blood T cell repertoires in COVID-19. Clones were read by immunoSEQ multiplex PCR, and TCRdb kept only the in-frame ones, dropping some. The data show roughly 670,000 clones, more than 80% seen once. Sample: peripheral blood. These receptors all come from a woman aged 18-35 years with acute or convalescent COVID-19.

The chain employs TRBV4-3 and TRBJ1-2, with TRBD1 identical over 7 bases. From germline, CDR1 is LGHNA and CDR2 YSLEER. Germline trimming cut 0 bases from V and 2 bases from J; bases unmatched to any gene: 9. The CDR3 totals 17 residues. The CDR3 loop reads CASSQDGRGIGNYGYTF. CDR3 in DNA: TGCGCCAGCAGCCAAGATGGCAGGGGGATAGGGAACTATGGCTACACCTTC.

This rearrangement joins TRBV9 to TRBJ2-5, with 7 bases fitting TRBD2. V dropped 4 bases and J dropped 5; count of bases not matched to a gene: 11. CDR1 is SGDLS, CDR2 YYNGEE, per germline. The CDR3 is made up of 15 amino acids. The CDR3 nucleotides read TGTGCCAGCAGCATCCGGACTAGTGTCGGGGAGACCCAGTACTTC. The encoded protein is CASSIRTSVGETQYF. Combining the CDR3 with reference TRBV9 and TRBJ2-5 gives the whole variable domain DSGVTQTPKHLITATGQRVTLRCSPRSGDLSVYWYQQSLDQGLQFLIQYYNGEERAKGNILERFSAQQFPDLHSELNLSSLELGDSALYFCASSIRTSVGETQYFGPGTRLLVL.

The V and J genes are TRBV28 and TRBJ1-2; weak D call: TRBD1 (5 bases). There are 11 residues in the CDR3. The germline V and J ends were trimmed by 10 bases and 5 bases, with 11 bases remaining between them. Looked up from germline, CDR1 is MDHEN and CDR2 is SYDVKM. The CDR3 DNA sequence: TGTGCCACCGCCCGGGGGTATGGCTACACCTTC. Translated: CATARGYGYTF.

The chain recombines TRBV28 with TRBJ1-2; D gene ambiguous. This CDR3 has 15 amino acids. V lost 4 bases and J 4 bases, leaving 16 bases between the germline ends. Germline-derived CDR1 and CDR2 are MDHEN and SYDVKM. The CDR3 bases are TGTGCCAGCAGTTCGCACGGGGAAAGGGCCTATGGCTACACCTTC. Translating it yields CASSSHGERAYGYTF.

The rearrangement joins TRBV11-3 to TRBJ2-2; the match to TRBD1 covers 10 bases. Germline CDR1 is SGHNT and CDR2 is YENEEA. CDR3 length: 17 amino acids. After removal of 2 bases from V and 3 bases from J, the junction contained 6 bases not matched to a gene. Here the CDR3 reads CASSLFRDRGDTGELFF. In nucleotides, the CDR3 is TGTGCCAGCAGCTTATTTCGGGACAGGGGTGACACCGGGGAGCTGTTTTTT.

The chain has TRBV5-1 and TRBJ2-3; 9 bases align to TRBD1. From germline, CDR1 is SGHRS and CDR2 YFSETQ. This CDR3 region has 17 residues. J lost 5 bases, V lost 3 bases, and 13 bases had no gene match. The CDR3 DNA sequence: TGCGCCAGCAGCTCGGACGGACAGGGGATCTTTGGAGATACGCAGTATTTT. The encoded protein is CASSSDGQGIFGDTQYF.

The chain employs TRBV5-1 and TRBJ2-3, with 15 bases lining up with TRBD2. The CDR3 is 17 amino acids. CDR1 is SGHRS, CDR2 YFSETQ, per germline. Trimming at V came to 7 bases and at J to 5 bases, leaving 11 bases not matched to a gene. The CDR3 region has the DNA TGCGCCAGCTCCACGGGACTAGCGGGAGGAGGTGTAGATACGCAGTATTTT. Encoded protein: CASSTGLAGGGVDTQYF.

The CDR3 nucleotides are TGCGCCAGCATCGCGGGCGGTAATAGGAATCAGCCCCAGCATTTT. Protein: CASIAGGNRNQPQHF. The chain uses TRBV5-1 and TRBJ1-5; D call uncertain. CDR1 SGHRS and CDR2 YFSETQ come from the germline V gene. Trimming stripped 6 bases from V and 4 bases from J, with 17 bases between. The CDR3 length is 15 residues.